A single sample is the source of the 19 T cell receptor beta chains below, sequenced in a study of blood T cell repertoires in COVID-19. Sequencing used immunoSEQ multiplex PCR; TCRdb keeps in-frame clones, though not all of them. The table has fewer than 60,000 clones, just under 80% seen once. The specimen sequenced was peripheral blood. Every receptor here comes from a human donor in a cohort sampled during active COVID-19.

This clone occurred once. CDR3 loop: CASSPNGPGAGEKLFF. CDR3 in DNA: TGTGCCAGCTCACCGAACGGTCCGGGAGCGGGTGAAAAACTGTTTTTT. The chain joins TRBV18 to TRBJ1-4; D uncertain. Germline V lookup: CDR1 KGHSH, CDR2 LQKENI. The CDR3 covers 16 residues. Trimming left V 3 bases short and J 7 bases short, with 18 bases between.

This clone was counted a single time. The chain recombines TRBV3-1 (or the pseudogene TRBV3-2) with TRBJ2-1; D remains ambiguous. This CDR3 comprises 13 residues. CDR1 and CDR2 (germline): LGHDT, YNNKEL (reference sequence). V was pared by 5 bases and J by 9 bases, with 14 bases between. CDR3 region: CASSKSFRTEQFF. For the CDR3, the DNA is TGTGCCAGCAGCAAGAGTTTTAGAACTGAGCAGTTCTTC.

The J gene is TRBJ2-3, the V gene TRBV5-4; 7 bases are shared with TRBD1. The CDR3 is 15 amino acids. Trimming at V came to 5 bases and at J to 1 base, leaving 7 bases not matched to a gene. Germline loops: CDR1 SGHNT, CDR2 YYREEE (reference sequence). CDR3 nucleotides: TGTGCCAGCAGTCGCCAGGGGGTTGGCACAGATACGCAGTATTTT. This encodes CASSRQGVGTDTQYF.

The chain joins TRBV27 to TRBJ2-1; TRBD2 matches at 12 bases. V shed 7 bases, J shed 7 bases, and the junction held 8 bases outside the gene matches. The CDR3 runs 15 residues. Germline values: CDR1 MNHEY, CDR2 SMNVEV (reference sequence). This CDR3 is CASMPRLAGVNEQFF. The CDR3 nucleotides read TGTGCCAGCATGCCCCGACTAGCGGGAGTAAATGAGCAGTTCTTC.

This clone appeared a single time. This chain uses TRBV7-2 with TRBJ1-2; 8 positions match TRBD1. V was pared by 0 bases and J by 6 bases, with 6 bases of the junction left unmatched. The CDR3 has 15 residues. The germline V gene has CDR1 SGHTA and CDR2 FQGNSA. DNA of the CDR3: TGTGCCAGCAGCTTAGCGGGGACAGGCTCCGATGGCTACACCTTC. Amino acids: CASSLAGTGSDGYTF. Combining the CDR3 with reference TRBV7-2 and TRBJ1-2 gives the whole variable domain GAGVSQSPSNKVTEKGKDVELRCDPISGHTALYWYRQSLGQGLEFLIYFQGNSAPDKSGLPSDRFSAERTGGSVSTLTIQRTQQEDSAVYLCASSLAGTGSDGYTFGSGTRLTVV.

The chain has TRBV6-5 and TRBJ1-1; D might be TRBD1 (5 bases). The CDR3 has 14 amino acids. From germline, CDR1 is MNHEY and CDR2 SVGAGI. V lost 7 bases, J lost 0 bases, and 12 bases lay in between. CDR3 protein: CASILSGMNTEAFF. The CDR3 DNA is TGTGCCAGCATCCTCTCAGGGATGAACACTGAAGCTTTCTTT.

The V gene is TRBV3-1 (or the pseudogene TRBV3-2), the J gene TRBJ1-1; a weak D match, TRBD1 (5 bases). Germline values: CDR1 LGHDT, CDR2 YNNKEL (reference sequence). The CDR3 runs 13 residues. V lost 4 bases and J 0 bases, leaving 6 bases between the germline ends. CDR3: CASSRQMNTEAFF. The CDR3 region has the DNA TGTGCCAGCAGCCGACAGATGAACACTGAAGCTTTCTTT.

This clone came up once. The chain is built from TRBV7-3 and TRBJ2-2, with 12 nucleotides matching TRBD1. CDR3 size: 17 residues. CDR1 SGHTA and CDR2 FQGTGA come from the germline V gene. V dropped 2 bases and J dropped 4; count of bases not matched to a gene: 5. The CDR3 DNA is TGTGCCAGCAGCTTACCGGGACAGGGGGCAATCACCGGGGAGCTGTTTTTT. This codes for CASSLPGQGAITGELFF.

V is TRBV2 and J is TRBJ2-1; TRBD2 matches at 16 bases. The germline V gene encodes CDR1 SNHLY and CDR2 FYNNEI. This CDR3 has 15 amino acids. V lost 10 bases to trimming and J lost 12 bases; unmatched junction nucleotides: 12. The CDR3 spells CATSGGLAGGIGQFF. The CDR3 DNA sequence: TGTGCCACCTCCGGGGGACTAGCGGGAGGGATTGGGCAGTTCTTC.

The chain employs TRBV9 and TRBJ2-4, with 11 bases that match TRBD2. CDR1 and CDR2 from the germline V gene are SGDLS and YYNGEE. Germline trimming cut 1 base from V and 2 bases from J; bases unmatched to any gene: 11. The CDR3 length is 19 residues. The CDR3 spells CASSVTEGGLAATKNIQYF. Here the CDR3 DNA reads TGTGCCAGCAGCGTAACGGAGGGGGGACTAGCGGCGACCAAAAACATTCAGTACTTC.

The rearrangement joins TRBV18 to TRBJ2-2; 8 bases agree with TRBD1. J lost 6 bases, V lost 4 bases, and 1 base had no gene match. The CDR3 runs to 13 residues. Germline loops: CDR1 KGHSH, CDR2 LQKENI. The CDR3 sequence is CASSLQGAGELFF. The CDR3 DNA sequence: TGTGCCAGCTCACTACAGGGGGCCGGGGAGCTGTTTTTT.

The chain has TRBV5-1 and TRBJ2-7, with 7 bases identical to TRBD2. The J segment lost 1 base and the V segment lost 0 bases, leaving 4 bases of the junction unmatched. Germline CDR1 and CDR2: SGHRS and YFSETQ. CDR3 size: 15 residues. The CDR3 DNA is TGCGCCAGCAGCTTGGCGGCGGGAGCGTCCTACGAGCAGTACTTC. Translating it yields CASSLAAGASYEQYF.

The V gene is TRBV5-5, the J gene TRBJ2-5; the D gene is possibly TRBD2 (6 bases). Germline assignment: CDR1 SGHKS and CDR2 YYEKEE (reference sequence). Trimming took 3 bases from V and 0 from J, leaving 9 bases between them. The length of the CDR3 is 14 residues. The CDR3 DNA is TGTGCCAGCAGCTACCGGGACTACCAAGAGACCCAGTACTTC. Its translation: CASSYRDYQETQYF.

V gene TRBV19 combines with J gene TRBJ1-1; the match to TRBD1 covers 9 bases. Looked up from germline, CDR1 is LNHDA and CDR2 is SQIVND (reference sequence). The CDR3 contains 12 residues. V gave up 8 bases and J gave up 6 bases; unmatched junction bases: 4. DNA for the CDR3: TGTGCCAGTGGGTGGACAGGGGCTGAAGCTTTCTTT. Protein: CASGWTGAEAFF.

The gene calls are TRBV6-2 or TRBV6-3 and TRBJ2-7; 9 bases agree with TRBD1. Trimming cost V 5 bases and J 3 bases; bases outside gene matches: 8. This CDR3 has 15 residues. CDR1 is MNHEY, CDR2 SVGEGT, per germline. The CDR3 nucleotides are TGTGCCAGCAGTACCGGGGGACAGGGAGGCTACGAGCAGTACTTC. Its translation: CASSTGGQGGYEQYF.

V and J are TRBV5-1 and TRBJ2-1, with unresolved D. The CDR3 runs 11 residues. V shed 4 bases and J shed 10 bases, with 9 bases lying between them. Germline V lookup: CDR1 SGHRS, CDR2 YFSETQ. The CDR3 nucleotides read TGCGCCAGCAGCCCACACCAAGAGCAGTTCTTC. Translating gives CASSPHQEQFF.

The rearrangement joins TRBV10-3 to TRBJ1-1, with D possibly being TRBD1 (6 bases). Trimming left V 10 bases short and J 1 base short, with 16 bases between. The CDR3 is 14 amino acids. CDR1 ENHRY and CDR2 SYGVKD come from the germline V gene. The CDR3 DNA follows: TGTGCCACCAGATTCAGGGGAAAGAACACTGAAGCTTTCTTT. It codes for CATRFRGKNTEAFF.

The V gene is TRBV19, the J gene TRBJ2-7, with D possibly being TRBD1 (6 bases). V lost 2 bases to trimming and J lost 0 bases, with 14 bases between them. CDR1 and CDR2 from the germline V gene are LNHDA and SQIVND (reference sequence). This CDR3 has 16 residues. CDR3 in amino acids: CASSIRTGTPSYEQYF. CDR3 coding DNA: TGTGCCAGTAGTATAAGAACCGGGACACCCTCCTACGAGCAGTACTTC.

The chain has TRBV30 and TRBJ2-1, with D possibly matching TRBD2 (6 bases). Germline CDR1 reads GTSNPN; CDR2 reads SVGIG (reference sequence). Trimming removed 1 base at V and 14 bases at J, with 15 bases between. The CDR3 is 12 amino acids. The CDR3 bases are TGTGCCTGGAGTGAAGGGGCCGGCGGGGAGTTCTTC. Protein: CAWSEGAGGEFF.